Below, 30 T cell receptor beta chains from the same sample are listed, as sequenced in a study of response to subunit inactivated influenza vaccine. TCRdb ran MiXCR on the RT-PCR reads and lists one entry per CDR3 protein. The sample consists of around 530,000 distinct CDR3 sequences, approximately 15% of them appearing once. The sequenced sample was CD4+ T cells sorted from PBMCs, obtained around 25 months after vaccination. The source is a man aged 45 to 75 who received an inactivated influenza vaccine.

The V and J genes are TRBV20-1 and TRBJ1-2; TRBD1 is a possible D gene (5 bases). V was cut by 3 bases and J by 8 bases, with 10 bases left in between. This CDR3 spans 11 amino acids. Germline V CDR1 and CDR2: DFQATT, SNEGSKA (reference sequence). CDR3: CSAREGRGYTF. The CDR3 bases are TGCAGTGCTAGGGAGGGACGCGGCTACACCTTC.

CDR3 in amino acids: CASSQDRVGGEAFF. CDR3 DNA sequence: TGTGCCAGCAGCCAAGATAGAGTTGGAGGTGAAGCTTTCTTT. The rearrangement uses TRBV3-1 and TRBJ1-1; the D is unclear. Germline-derived CDR1 and CDR2 are LGHDT and YNNKEL (reference sequence). This CDR3 comprises 14 residues. Trimming pared 0 bases from V and 7 bases from J, leaving 12 bases between. Drawing the rest from reference TRBV3-1 and TRBJ1-1, the complete variable domain is DTAVSQTPKYLVTQMGNDKSIKCEQNLGHDTMYWYKQDSKKFLKIMFSYNNKELIINETVPNRFSPKSPDKAHLNLHINSLELGDSAVYFCASSQDRVGGEAFFGQGTRLTVV.

This sequence joins TRBV24-1 and TRBJ2-2, with D possibly being TRBD1 or TRBD2 (6 bases each). Germline lookup yields CDR1 KGHDR and CDR2 SFDVKD. Trimming cost V 4 bases and J 1 base, with 27 bases left between them. The CDR3 sequence is 21 residues long. The CDR3 is CATSDRGRVRGRFRNTGELFF. Here the CDR3 DNA reads TGTGCCACCAGTGACCGCGGCCGTGTACGGGGGCGCTTCAGGAACACCGGGGAGCTGTTTTTT.

The V and J genes are TRBV19 and TRBJ2-7; no clear D. CDR1 is LNHDA, CDR2 SQIVND, per germline (reference sequence). The V gene lost 5 bases and the J gene lost 0 bases, with 11 bases spanning the gap. This CDR3 is 14 amino acids long. CDR3 residues: CASSPSYGSYEQYF. CDR3 nucleotides: TGTGCCAGTAGTCCTTCCTACGGCTCCTACGAGCAGTACTTC.

The chain is built from TRBV4-3 and TRBJ1-4, with 8 positions matching TRBD1. Germline V lookup: CDR1 LGHNA, CDR2 YSLEER. This CDR3 has 16 amino acids. Losses at the gene ends were 0 bases for V and 5 bases for J; bases not matched to a gene: 5. Here the CDR3 reads CASSQDGQGRNEKLFF. The CDR3 DNA follows: TGCGCCAGCAGCCAAGATGGACAGGGAAGGAATGAAAAACTGTTTTTT.

The V and J genes are TRBV4-2 and TRBJ2-1; 8 bases are a match to TRBD2. The V gene end was trimmed by 2 bases and the J gene end by 1 base; junction bases not matched to a gene: 4. Germline V gene data show CDR1 as LGHNA and CDR2 as YNFKEQ. The CDR3 is made up of 16 amino acids. The CDR3 coding sequence is TGTGCCAGCAGCCAACGGGGGGGCCTGTCCTACAATGAGCAGTTCTTC. It yields the protein CASSQRGGLSYNEQFF.

The chain recombines TRBV14 with TRBJ2-5; a possible D gene is TRBD2 (6 bases). The germline gives CDR1 SGHDN, CDR2 FVKESK. V was shortened by 1 base and J by 4 bases, with 13 bases between the two germline ends. The CDR3 covers 15 residues. The CDR3 is CASSQALARAETQYF. CDR3 coding DNA: TGTGCCAGCAGCCAAGCTCTAGCGCGGGCAGAGACCCAGTACTTC.

The V and J genes are TRBV2 and TRBJ1-1; D gene uncertain. Germline assignment: CDR1 SNHLY and CDR2 FYNNEI. Trimming shortened V by 5 bases and J by 4 bases, and 14 bases separated the two germline ends. This CDR3 spans 14 amino acids. The DNA of the CDR3 is TGTGCCAGCAGTCTGCGAGAAGGTAGCACTGAAGCTTTCTTT. Translating it yields CASSLREGSTEAFF.

This sequence joins TRBV7-2 and TRBJ2-3; 9 bases fit TRBD1. CDR3 length: 16 amino acids. Germline lookup yields CDR1 SGHTA and CDR2 FQGNSA. V was pared by 4 bases and J by 2 bases, with 7 bases of the junction left unmatched. The CDR3 region is CASSSLGQGNTDTQYF. In nucleotides, the CDR3 is TGTGCCAGCAGCTCGTTGGGACAGGGTAACACAGATACGCAGTATTTT.

This chain links TRBV25-1 with TRBJ2-5, with a weak D call TRBD2 (5 bases). The CDR3 contains 15 residues. Germline V CDR1 and CDR2: MGHDK, SYGVNS. Trimming removed 5 bases from V and 0 bases from J, with 13 bases in between. This CDR3 is CASSSGLAYQETQYF. The CDR3 nucleotides are TGTGCCAGCAGTTCAGGACTCGCGTACCAAGAGACCCAGTACTTC.

The chain is built from TRBV9 and TRBJ2-7, with D perhaps being TRBD1 or TRBD2 (5 bases each). This CDR3 contains 14 residues. Trimming took 4 bases from V and 5 from J, leaving 16 bases between them. Germline CDR1 is SGDLS and CDR2 is YYNGEE. The CDR3 loop is CASSTGSRGDEQYF. DNA for the CDR3: TGTGCCAGCAGCACCGGGTCCCGAGGGGACGAGCAGTACTTC.

This chain connects TRBV7-9 to TRBJ1-4; D ambiguous. CDR3 length: 13 amino acids. In germline, CDR1 is SEHNR, CDR2 FQNEAQ (reference sequence). V lost 1 base, J lost 10 bases, and 10 bases lay in between. CDR3: CASSLEGATKLFF. The CDR3 DNA follows: TGTGCCAGCAGCTTAGAGGGCGCTACAAAACTGTTTTTT. The variable domain in full, completed from reference TRBV7-9 and TRBJ1-4, reads DTGVSQNPRHKITKRGQNVTFRCDPISEHNRLYWYRQTLGQGPEFLTYFQNEAQLEKSRLLSDRFSAERPKGSFSTLEIQRTEQGDSAMYLCASSLEGATKLFFGSGTQLSVL.

This CDR3 reads CASSRIGTEQFF. DNA of the CDR3: TGTGCCAGCAGCCGAATAGGGACTGAGCAGTTCTTC. J is TRBJ2-1 and V is TRBV4-2; D might be TRBD1 or TRBD2, each matching 5 bases. CDR1 is LGHNA and CDR2 is YNFKEQ in the germline V gene. This CDR3 contains 12 residues. The germline V and J ends were trimmed by 4 bases and 9 bases, with 10 bases remaining between them.

This clonotype was seen at least ten times. This chain links TRBV7-2 with TRBJ2-7; 9 nucleotides align to TRBD1. Per germline, CDR1 SGHTA and CDR2 FQGNSA. The trim removed 1 base at V and 2 bases at J, leaving 0 bases unmatched. The length of the CDR3 is 14 residues. Written as DNA, the CDR3 is TGTGCCAGCAGCTTAGACAGGGGGCCCTACGAGCAGTACTTC. This sequence encodes CASSLDRGPYEQYF.

This clonotype has just a few counts. The V and J genes are TRBV12-3 or TRBV12-4 and TRBJ2-3, with 8 bases aligning to TRBD2. Germline trimming cut 7 bases from V and 5 bases from J; bases unmatched to any gene: 11. The CDR3 sequence is 15 residues long. In nucleotides, the CDR3 is TGTGCCAGCACCCGTTCACGGGGGGGGGTAGATACGCAGTATTTT. It yields the protein CASTRSRGGVDTQYF.

The chain is built from TRBV5-1 and TRBJ2-1; D is undetermined. CDR1 and CDR2 from the germline V gene are SGHRS and YFSETQ. Trimming took off 5 bases at V and 2 bases at J, with 11 bases between the two ends. The CDR3 contains 14 residues. The CDR3 DNA reads as TGCGCCAGCAGGGCGCAAGGAGCCTACAATGAGCAGTTCTTC. The encoded protein is CASRAQGAYNEQFF. Supplemented by reference TRBV5-1 and TRBJ2-1, the full variable domain reads KAGVTQTPRYLIKTRGQQVTLSCSPISGHRSVSWYQQTPGQGLQFLFEYFSETQRNKGNFPGRFSGRQFSNSRSEMNVSTLELGDSALYLCASRAQGAYNEQFFGPGTRLTVL.

V and J are TRBV4-2 and TRBJ1-5, with 8 bases aligning to TRBD1. The J segment lost 1 base and the V segment lost 0 bases, leaving 2 bases of the junction unmatched. The CDR3 is made up of 16 amino acids. Germline V gene data show CDR1 as LGHNA and CDR2 as YNFKEQ. CDR3 coding DNA: TGTGCCAGCAGCCAAGAGGACAGGGCAAGCAATCAGCCCCAGCATTTT. Protein: CASSQEDRASNQPQHF.

DNA of the CDR3: TGTGCCAGCAGTCCCTCCCCGACAGGGCTCAATCAGCCCCAGCATTTT. Protein: CASSPSPTGLNQPQHF. The gene calls are TRBV6-2 or TRBV6-3 and TRBJ1-5; 7 nucleotides align to TRBD1. J lost 3 bases, V lost 5 bases, and 10 bases had no gene match. Germline V gene lookup returns CDR1 MNHEY and CDR2 SVGEGT. The CDR3 loop spans 16 amino acids.

This chain uses TRBV5-1 with TRBJ2-3; TRBD1 aligns across 8 bases. V lost 0 bases and J lost 3; bases outside the gene matches: 3. The CDR3 sequence is 15 residues long. Germline-derived CDR1 and CDR2 are SGHRS and YFSETQ. Written as DNA, the CDR3 is TGCGCCAGCAGCTTGGAACAGGGGGTAACAGATACGCAGTATTTT. It translates to CASSLEQGVTDTQYF.

The chain combines TRBV10-3 with TRBJ2-1; 9 nucleotides agree with TRBD1. V lost 4 bases, J lost 0 bases, and 7 bases stayed unmatched. The CDR3 covers 17 residues. The germline V gene has CDR1 ENHRY and CDR2 SYGVKD. CDR3 bases: TGTGCCATCAGTGGACAGGGGGGAAGTAGCTCCTACAATGAGCAGTTCTTC. Its translation is CAISGQGGSSSYNEQFF.

This clonotype was seen a handful of times. The DNA of the CDR3 is TGTGCCAGCAGTTACGCCTTCTATGGCTACACCTTC. This sequence encodes CASSYAFYGYTF. The V and J genes are TRBV6-2 or TRBV6-3 and TRBJ1-2, with D uncertain. CDR1 and CDR2 (germline): MNHEY, SVGEGT. With 2 bases removed from V and 4 bases from J, the gap between germline ends came to 5 bases. The CDR3 runs to 12 residues.

In this sample, this clonotype turned up a few times. The chain carries TRBV5-1 and TRBJ2-3, with a possible D match to TRBD2 (6 bases). Germline assignment: CDR1 SGHRS and CDR2 YFSETQ. V was shortened by 3 bases and J by 0 bases, with 8 bases between the two germline ends. CDR3 length: 14 residues. In DNA form, the CDR3 reads TGCGCCAGCAGCTCGCGGGACAGCACAGATACGCAGTATTTT. This codes for CASSSRDSTDTQYF.

V and J are TRBV5-4 and TRBJ2-5, with TRBD2 identical over 9 bases. V trimming: 0 bases; J trimming: 4 bases; junction bases outside the gene matches: 4. Germline CDR1 reads SGHNT; CDR2 reads YYREEE (reference sequence). CDR3 size: 15 residues. The CDR3 nucleotides read TGTGCCAGCAGCTTGGTGCGGGAGGGAGGAGAGACCCAGTACTTC. It yields the protein CASSLVREGGETQYF. Filled out from reference TRBV5-4 and TRBJ2-5, the complete variable domain reads ETGVTQSPTHLIKTRGQQVTLRCSSQSGHNTVSWYQQALGQGPQFIFQYYREEENGRGNFPPRFSGLQFPNYSSELNVNALELDDSALYLCASSLVREGGETQYFGPGTRLLVL.

The chain carries TRBV11-2 and TRBJ2-1; a weak D match, TRBD2 (6 bases). V lost 1 base and J lost 6, with 10 bases in between. The CDR3 runs 14 residues. The germline CDR1 and CDR2 sequences are SGHAT and FQNNGV. The CDR3 protein is CASSLAGLLNEQFF. CDR3 nucleotides: TGTGCCAGCAGCTTAGCGGGACTTCTCAATGAGCAGTTCTTC.

This sequence joins TRBV10-3 and TRBJ2-7, with D perhaps given as TRBD1 or TRBD2 (5 bases each). The CDR3 is 16 residues long. Trimming took 0 bases from V and 2 from J, leaving 14 bases between them. Per the germline V gene, CDR1 is ENHRY and CDR2 is SYGVKD. CDR3 coding DNA: TGTGCCATCAGTGAGTCGATCGGGCAGGGAGCCTACGAGCAGTACTTC. Translating it yields CAISESIGQGAYEQYF.

This clonotype has more than one count but fewer than ten. The V gene is TRBV7-3, the J gene TRBJ1-1, with D maybe TRBD1 (5 bases). Germline V CDR1 and CDR2: SGHTA, FQGTGA. The CDR3 length is 13 residues. Trimming cost V 6 bases and J 1 base, with 9 bases left between them. The CDR3 nucleotides read TGTGCCAGCAGGCTCGGACAGAACACTGAAGCTTTCTTT. Translated, it gives CASRLGQNTEAFF.

The CDR3 DNA sequence: TGTGCCACCAGCAGACCTCAGGGGCATAATGAAAAACTGTTTTTT. The encoded protein is CATSRPQGHNEKLFF. The V and J genes are TRBV15 and TRBJ1-4; D perhaps matches TRBD1 (6 bases). Germline lookup yields CDR1 LNHNV and CDR2 YYDKDF (reference sequence). The CDR3 length is 15 residues. Between the trimmed V and J ends, which lost 2 bases and 4 bases, there was a span of 11 bases.

Only a few counts were recorded for this clonotype. The gene calls are TRBV4-3 and TRBJ2-3; D possibly corresponds to TRBD2 (5 bases). V was shortened by 5 bases and J by 1 base, with 13 bases between the two germline ends. The germline V gene has CDR1 LGHNA and CDR2 YSLEER. The length of the CDR3 is 15 residues. The DNA for the CDR3 is TGCGCCAGCAGCACCCTAACCGGGGGCACAGATACGCAGTATTTT. Protein sequence: CASSTLTGGTDTQYF.

The chain couples TRBV5-5 to TRBJ1-2; 8 nucleotides line up with TRBD1. The junction had 8 bases not matched to a gene; V was cut back by 2 bases and J by 2 bases. This CDR3 is built from 16 residues. Germline CDR1 reads SGHKS; CDR2 reads YYEKEE (reference sequence). This chain's CDR3 is CASSLTGTGGNYGYTF. CDR3 bases: TGTGCCAGCAGCTTAACCGGGACAGGCGGAAACTATGGCTACACCTTC.

The sample holds a few counts of this clonotype. V usage is TRBV12-3 or TRBV12-4 and J usage is TRBJ1-2; no clear D. CDR3 size: 13 residues. With 5 bases removed from V and 2 bases from J, the gap between germline ends came to 9 bases. CDR3 in amino acids: CASSPESNYGYTF. DNA of the CDR3: TGTGCCAGCAGTCCCGAGTCAAACTATGGCTACACCTTC.